This T cell receptor beta chain came from a study of T cell clones after liver transplantation. Study in general: TCRbeta sequencing after a pre-transplant mixed lymphocyte reaction identified graft-donor-reactive clones, later tracked in post-transplant blood.

With respect to this clone: No antigen is known for it.

Whole-study results and caveats: Conclusions were preliminary, with small, heterogeneous patient groups.

Data came from immunoSEQ multiplex PCR; TCRdb stores just in-frame clones and leaves some out. The data contain about 100,000 clones, approximately 85% of them singletons. Trimming cost V 5 bases and J 5 bases, with 6 bases left between them. CDR3 length equals 12 residues. Looked up from germline, CDR1 is LNHNV and CDR2 is YYDKDF (reference sequence). The specimen comprised CD4+ T cells from blood, sampled before liver transplant. The rearrangement links TRBV15 to TRBJ1-4; D perhaps matches TRBD1 (5 bases). The receptor was derived from a human donor who received a liver transplant. The CDR3 loop is CATSGGNEKLFF. The CDR3 DNA sequence: TGTGCCACCAGCGGGGGAAATGAAAAACTGTTTTTT.